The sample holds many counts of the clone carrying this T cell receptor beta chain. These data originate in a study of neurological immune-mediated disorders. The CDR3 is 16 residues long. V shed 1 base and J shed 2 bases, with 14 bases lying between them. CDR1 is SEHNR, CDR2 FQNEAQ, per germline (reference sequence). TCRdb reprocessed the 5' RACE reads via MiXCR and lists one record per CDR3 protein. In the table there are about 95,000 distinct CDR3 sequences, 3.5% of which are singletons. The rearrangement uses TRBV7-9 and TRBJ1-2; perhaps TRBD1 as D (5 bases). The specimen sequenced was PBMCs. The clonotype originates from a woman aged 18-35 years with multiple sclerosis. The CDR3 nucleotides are TGTGCCAGCAGCTTAGGACGGAGCAGGGCAAACTATGGCTACACCTTC. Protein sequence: CASSLGRSRANYGYTF.